These T cell receptor beta chains were read from a single sample in a study of beta chain features in type 1 diabetes. Measured with immunoSEQ multiplex PCR; TCRdb has only the in-frame clones, and not every one. The profile shows 600,000 or so clones, 11% to 15% of them singletons. Source material: naive CD4+ T cells from blood. These receptor sequences come from a man between 18 and 29 years old with type 1 diabetes. Each CDR3 is given with its conserved first and last residue.

CDR3aa,j_gene,v_gene
CASSPGQESYEQYF,TRBJ2-7,TRBV7-6
CAWRGYGDTQYF,TRBJ2-3,TRBV30
CASSSRGGMTNEKLFF,TRBJ1-4,TRBV7-9
CASSLTADEQYF,TRBJ2-7,TRBV7-3
CAWSRGHFSYSNQPQHF,TRBJ1-5,TRBV30
CASSVGAGVNEKLFF,TRBJ1-4,TRBV9
CASSVVPAGLSGYTF,TRBJ1-2,TRBV9
CASSLYGGSYNEQFF,TRBJ2-1,TRBV7-2
CASSQGGQGRDTQYF,TRBJ2-3,TRBV4-3
CAWSRLTGGNTIYF,TRBJ1-3,TRBV30
CAWSPRFGQGWTEAFF,TRBJ1-1,TRBV30
CASSLLDRDNTGELFF,TRBJ2-2,TRBV5-6
CSVEREMNTEAFF,TRBJ1-1,TRBV29-1
CASQGWANEKLFF,TRBJ1-4,TRBV2
CASSIGKVGYEQYF,TRBJ2-7,TRBV19
CASSPGDNEQFF,TRBJ2-1,TRBV6-6
CASSPGLGTDTQYF,TRBJ2-3,TRBV7-9
CASSPSIARLNTGELFF,TRBJ2-2,TRBV18
CASSSEDRSYNEQFF,TRBJ2-1,TRBV5-4
CASSVTGSSTEAFF,TRBJ1-1,TRBV9
CASSPGQETYEQYF,TRBJ2-7,TRBV7-2
CAWSVAAEAFF,TRBJ1-1,TRBV30
CASSLVWQTGNYKQYF,TRBJ2-7,TRBV7-9
CSVAAGRAVETQYF,TRBJ2-5,TRBV29-1
CASSEGTTYEQYF,TRBJ2-7,TRBV28
CSGVGGLPYEQYF,TRBJ2-7,TRBV29-1
CASSFYYNTEAFF,TRBJ1-1,TRBV7-9
CSVWALNTEAFF,TRBJ1-1,TRBV29-1
CASSTGGAEAFF,TRBJ1-1,TRBV2
CASSSSYRENIQYF,TRBJ2-4,TRBV27
CAWSVQGEETQYF,TRBJ2-5,TRBV30
CASSLEQLTDTQYF,TRBJ2-3,TRBV5-1